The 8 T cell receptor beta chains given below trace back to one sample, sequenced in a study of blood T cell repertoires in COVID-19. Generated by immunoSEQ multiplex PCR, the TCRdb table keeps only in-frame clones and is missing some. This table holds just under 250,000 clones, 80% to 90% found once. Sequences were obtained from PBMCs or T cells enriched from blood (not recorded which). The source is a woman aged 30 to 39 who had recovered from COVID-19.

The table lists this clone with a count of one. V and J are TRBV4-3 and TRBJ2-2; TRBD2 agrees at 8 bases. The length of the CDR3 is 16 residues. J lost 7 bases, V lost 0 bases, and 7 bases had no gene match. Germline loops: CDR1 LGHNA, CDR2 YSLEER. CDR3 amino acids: CASSQDRRAGGGELFF. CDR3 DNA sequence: TGCGCCAGCAGCCAAGACCGGAGGGCGGGAGGCGGGGAGCTGTTTTTT.

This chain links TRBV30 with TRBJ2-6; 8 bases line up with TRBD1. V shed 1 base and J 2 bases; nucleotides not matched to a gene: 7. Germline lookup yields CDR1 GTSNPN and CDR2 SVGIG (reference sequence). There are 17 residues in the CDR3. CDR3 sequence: CAWSADRGYPGANVLTF. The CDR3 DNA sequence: TGTGCCTGGAGTGCCGACAGGGGATACCCTGGGGCCAACGTCCTGACTTTC.

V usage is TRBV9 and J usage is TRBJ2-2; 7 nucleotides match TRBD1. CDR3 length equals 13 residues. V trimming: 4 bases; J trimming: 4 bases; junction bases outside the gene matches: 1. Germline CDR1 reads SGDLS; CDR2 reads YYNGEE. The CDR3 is CASSNRGTGELFF. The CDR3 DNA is TGTGCCAGCAGCAACAGGGGCACCGGGGAGCTGTTTTTT.

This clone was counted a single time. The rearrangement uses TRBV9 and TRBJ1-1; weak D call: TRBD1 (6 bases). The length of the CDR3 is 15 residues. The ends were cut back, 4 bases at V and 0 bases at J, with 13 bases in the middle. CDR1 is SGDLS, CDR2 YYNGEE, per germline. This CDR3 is CASSPGTPLNTEAFF. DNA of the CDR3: TGTGCCAGCAGCCCCGGGACACCATTGAACACTGAAGCTTTCTTT.

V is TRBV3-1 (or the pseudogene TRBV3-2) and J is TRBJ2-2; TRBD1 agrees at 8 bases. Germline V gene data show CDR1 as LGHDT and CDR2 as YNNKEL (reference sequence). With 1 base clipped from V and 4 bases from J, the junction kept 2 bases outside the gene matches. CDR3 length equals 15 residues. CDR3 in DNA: TGTGCCAGCAGCCAAGCCAGGGGGCGCACCGGGGAGCTGTTTTTT. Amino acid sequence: CASSQARGRTGELFF.

This CDR3 is CASSPRGRGNEQFF. CDR3 coding DNA: TGTGCCAGCAGTCCCCGGGGGCGGGGGAATGAGCAGTTCTTC. The gene calls are TRBV28 and TRBJ2-1; D may be TRBD2 (7 bases). The germline V gene has CDR1 MDHEN and CDR2 SYDVKM. With 5 bases removed from V and 7 bases from J, the gap between germline ends came to 15 bases. The CDR3 runs to 14 residues.

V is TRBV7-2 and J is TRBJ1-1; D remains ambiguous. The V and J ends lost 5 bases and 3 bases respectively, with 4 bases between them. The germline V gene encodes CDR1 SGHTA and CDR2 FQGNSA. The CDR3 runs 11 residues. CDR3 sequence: CASSRDTEAFF. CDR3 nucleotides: TGTGCCAGCAGCCGTGACACTGAAGCTTTCTTT.

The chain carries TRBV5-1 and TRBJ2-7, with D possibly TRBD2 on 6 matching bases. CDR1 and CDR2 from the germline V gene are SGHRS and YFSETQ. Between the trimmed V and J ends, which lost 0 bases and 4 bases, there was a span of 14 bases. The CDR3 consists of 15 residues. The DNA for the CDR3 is TGCGCCAGCAGCTTGGCCCCTGTAGGAGGGTACGAGCAGTACTTC. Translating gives CASSLAPVGGYEQYF.